What follows is one T cell receptor (beta chain) and its context. The target antigen is unknown. Time point described: newly diagnosed GD, antithyroid drugs for less than 3 months. Making the TCR library involved RNA that had been extracted from PBMCs. Trimming pared 6 bases from V and 0 bases from J, leaving 10 bases between. The CDR3 spans 14 residues. The germline V gene encodes CDR1 SGHRS and CDR2 YFSETQ. The sample is drawn from a study of regulatory T cells in long-lasting Graves disease. General observations from the study: Persistent cases favored TRBV28, TRBJ1-2 and TRBJ2-5.

Arm-PCR of CDR3 regions and iRepertoire HTBI primers were used to build TCR beta libraries. MiXCR, applied by TCRdb to the multiplex PCR reads, yields one record per CDR3 protein. This sample has 450,000 to 600,000 distinct CDR3 sequences, with about 13% found just once. These data were likewise used in another study, on T cells in Graves' hyperthyroidism and ophthalmopathy. This second report adds: Patients were aged 18 to 65, had disease duration under 2 months, and had newly diagnosed hyperthyroidism. A first-round RT-PCR of the TCR CDR3 used the HTBI primer set.

The sample consisted of peripheral blood mononuclear cells (PBMCs), taken at new diagnosis, from a patient treated with antithyroid drugs. This receptor was obtained from a man younger than 40 with Graves disease. The rearrangement uses TRBV5-1 and TRBJ1-3; unclear D gene. For the CDR3, the DNA is TGCGCCAGCAAGGACCAAACCTCTGGAAACACCATATATTTT. Amino acid sequence: CASKDQTSGNTIYF.